The clone carrying this TCR beta chain was seen a few times. Its antigen is currently unknown. Using a J-beta primer mix together with a sample-barcoded 5' primer, a second PCR was run for about 7 to 12 cycles. TCRdb re-called the 5' RACE reads through MiXCR, storing one row per CDR3 protein. The profile covers roughly 800,000 distinct CDR3 sequences, with 50% to 65% appearing a single time and 41% taken by the ten largest. The sample belongs to a study of blood T cells in healthy people across ages. Findings and limits, study-wide: Using unsorted PBMCs precluded a conclusive naive versus antigen-experienced comparison. Age brought a roughly linear fall in TCR beta diversity measured per million T cells.

Input material: blood. The TCR originated in a man older than 75 in good health.

The CDR3 coding sequence is TGTGCCACCCGTGACAGGACCATAAAGACCCAGTACTTC. It translates to CATRDRTIKTQYF. The chain joins TRBV12-3 or TRBV12-4 to TRBJ2-5, with D tentatively TRBD1 (6 bases). The CDR3 loop spans 13 amino acids. V gave up 10 bases and J gave up 6 bases, with 18 bases separating them.